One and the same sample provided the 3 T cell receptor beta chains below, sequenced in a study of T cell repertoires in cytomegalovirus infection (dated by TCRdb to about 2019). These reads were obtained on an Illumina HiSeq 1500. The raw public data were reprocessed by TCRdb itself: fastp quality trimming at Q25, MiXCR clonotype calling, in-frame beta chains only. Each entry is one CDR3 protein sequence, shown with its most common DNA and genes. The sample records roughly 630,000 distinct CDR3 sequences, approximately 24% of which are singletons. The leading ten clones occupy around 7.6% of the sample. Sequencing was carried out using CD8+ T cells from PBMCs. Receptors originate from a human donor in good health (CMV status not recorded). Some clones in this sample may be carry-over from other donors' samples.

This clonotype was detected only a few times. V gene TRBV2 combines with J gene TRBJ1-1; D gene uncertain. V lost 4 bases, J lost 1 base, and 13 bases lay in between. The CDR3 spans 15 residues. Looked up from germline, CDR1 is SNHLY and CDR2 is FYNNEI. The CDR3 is CASSGHTGENTEAFF. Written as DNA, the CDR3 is TGTGCCAGCAGTGGCCACACTGGCGAGAACACTGAAGCTTTCTTT.

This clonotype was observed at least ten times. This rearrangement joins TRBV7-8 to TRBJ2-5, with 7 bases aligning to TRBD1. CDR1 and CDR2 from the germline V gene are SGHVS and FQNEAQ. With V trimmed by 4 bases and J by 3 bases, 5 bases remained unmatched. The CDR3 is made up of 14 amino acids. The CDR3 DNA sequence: TGTGCCAGCAGCTCAATCGACAGGGAAGAGACCCAGTACTTC. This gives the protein CASSSIDREETQYF.

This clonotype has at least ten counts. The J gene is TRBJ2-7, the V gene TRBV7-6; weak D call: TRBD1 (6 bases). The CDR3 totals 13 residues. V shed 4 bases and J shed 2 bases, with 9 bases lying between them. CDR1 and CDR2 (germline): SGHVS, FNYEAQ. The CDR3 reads CASSYGQTYEQYF. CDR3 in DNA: TGTGCCAGCAGCTACGGACAGACCTACGAGCAGTACTTC. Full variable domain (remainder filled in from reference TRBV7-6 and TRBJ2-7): GAGVSQSPRYKVTKRGQDVALRCDPISGHVSLYWYRQALGQGPEFLTYFNYEAQQDKSGLPNDRFSAERPEGSISTLTIQRTEQRDSAMYRCASSYGQTYEQYFGPGTRLTVT.